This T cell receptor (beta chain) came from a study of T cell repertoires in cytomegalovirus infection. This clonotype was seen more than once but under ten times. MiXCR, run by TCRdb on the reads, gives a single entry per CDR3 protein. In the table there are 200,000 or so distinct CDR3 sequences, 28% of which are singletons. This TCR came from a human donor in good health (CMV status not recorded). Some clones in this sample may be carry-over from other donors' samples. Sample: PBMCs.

For the CDR3, the DNA is TGTGCCAGCAGTTACGGGGCCCACCAGGGGACTGAAGCTTTCTTT. Amino acids: CASSYGAHQGTEAFF. The chain recombines TRBV6-6 with TRBJ1-1; D possibly corresponds to TRBD1 (6 bases). The germline V gene encodes CDR1 MNHNY and CDR2 SVGAGI (reference sequence). This CDR3 region has 15 residues. The V and J ends lost 2 bases and 5 bases respectively, with 15 bases between them.